The entry that follows covers one T cell receptor (beta chain) sequence. Documented treatment: oral pan-JAK inhibitor, 5-10 mg twice daily. Collection of lesional scalp punch biopsies and peripheral blood was performed in alopecia areata patients. The CDR3 totals 15 residues. V was cut by 1 base and J by 3 bases, with 12 bases left in between. Germline loops: CDR1 SEHNR, CDR2 FQNEAQ (reference sequence). Once RNA had been extracted, it was reverse transcribed into cDNA to act as the sequencing template. The repertoire was sequenced with immunoSEQ multiplex PCR; TCRdb's copy has only in-frame clones and lacks some. The table has around 97,000 clones, over 75% seen once. This sample is drawn from a study of CD8+ T cells in alopecia areata.

The sequence was obtained from a human donor with alopecia areata. Sequenced material: CD8+ T cells sorted from blood, taken at approximately week 31, from a patient treated with tofacitinib. This chain joins TRBV7-9 and TRBJ1-1, with D possibly being TRBD1 (5 bases). The CDR3 reads CASSLVKGMYTEAFF. The CDR3, as DNA: TGTGCCAGCAGCTTAGTGAAGGGGATGTACACTGAAGCTTTCTTT.